This T cell receptor (beta chain) emerged from a study of blood T cell repertoires in COVID-19. In the study overall: Sources were T cells, B-cell-depleted T cells, or PBMCs; the material itself was cDNA or gDNA.

The protocol was immunoSEQ multiplex PCR, while the TCRdb copy is restricted to in-frame clones and leaves out a portion. The sample consists of 110,000 to 150,000 clones, 75% to 85% of them appearing once. This CDR3 has 13 amino acids. With 7 bases clipped from V and 4 bases from J, the junction kept 6 bases outside the gene matches. The TCR sequence derives from a man in his 60s with active or convalescent COVID-19. The rearrangement joins TRBV12-3 or TRBV12-4 to TRBJ2-5; 7 bases align to TRBD1. Specimen: peripheral blood. The CDR3 reads CASNRDSRETQYF. For the CDR3, the DNA is TGTGCCAGCAACCGGGACAGTCGAGAGACCCAGTACTTC.